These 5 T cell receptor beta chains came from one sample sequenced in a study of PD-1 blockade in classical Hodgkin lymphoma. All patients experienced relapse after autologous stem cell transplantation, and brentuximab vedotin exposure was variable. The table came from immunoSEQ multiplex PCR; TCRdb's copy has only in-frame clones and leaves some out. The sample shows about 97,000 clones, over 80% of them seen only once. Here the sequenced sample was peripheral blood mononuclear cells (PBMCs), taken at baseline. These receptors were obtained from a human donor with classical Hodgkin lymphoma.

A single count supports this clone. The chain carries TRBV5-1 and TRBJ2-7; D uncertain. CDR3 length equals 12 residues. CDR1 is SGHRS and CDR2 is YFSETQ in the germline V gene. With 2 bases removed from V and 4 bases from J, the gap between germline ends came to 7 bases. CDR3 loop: CASSFTEYEQYF. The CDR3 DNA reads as TGCGCCAGCAGCTTCACAGAATACGAGCAGTACTTC.

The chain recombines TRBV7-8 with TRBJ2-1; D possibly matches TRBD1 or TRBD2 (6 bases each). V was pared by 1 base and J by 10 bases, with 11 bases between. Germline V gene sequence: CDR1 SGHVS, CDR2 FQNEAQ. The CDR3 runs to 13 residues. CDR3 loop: CASSLGGATEQFF. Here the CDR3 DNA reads TGTGCCAGCAGCTTAGGGGGGGCCACCGAGCAGTTCTTC. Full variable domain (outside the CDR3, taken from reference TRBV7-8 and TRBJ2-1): GAGVSQSPRYKVAKRGQDVALRCDPISGHVSLFWYQQALGQGPEFLTYFQNEAQLDKSGLPSDRFFAERPEGSVSTLKIQRTQQEDSAVYLCASSLGGATEQFFGPGTRLTVL.

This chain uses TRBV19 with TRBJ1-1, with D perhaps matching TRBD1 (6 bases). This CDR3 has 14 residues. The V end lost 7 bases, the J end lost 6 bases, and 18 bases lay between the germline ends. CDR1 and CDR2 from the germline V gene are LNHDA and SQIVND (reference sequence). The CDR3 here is CASTPTGRLPEAFF. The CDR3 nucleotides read TGTGCCAGTACCCCCACAGGGAGGCTTCCTGAAGCTTTCTTT.

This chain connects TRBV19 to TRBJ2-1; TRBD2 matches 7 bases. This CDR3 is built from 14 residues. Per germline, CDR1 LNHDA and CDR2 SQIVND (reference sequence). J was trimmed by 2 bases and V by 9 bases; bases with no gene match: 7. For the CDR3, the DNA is TGTGCCAGCCGAGCGGGACCCACCTACAATGAGCAGTTCTTC. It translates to CASRAGPTYNEQFF.

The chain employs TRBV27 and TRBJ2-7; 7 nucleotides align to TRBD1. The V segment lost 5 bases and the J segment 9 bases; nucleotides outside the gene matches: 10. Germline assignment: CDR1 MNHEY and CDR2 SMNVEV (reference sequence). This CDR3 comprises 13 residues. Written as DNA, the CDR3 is TGTGCCAGCAGTCCTGGCGCGACAGGGAGGCAGTACTTC. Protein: CASSPGATGRQYF.